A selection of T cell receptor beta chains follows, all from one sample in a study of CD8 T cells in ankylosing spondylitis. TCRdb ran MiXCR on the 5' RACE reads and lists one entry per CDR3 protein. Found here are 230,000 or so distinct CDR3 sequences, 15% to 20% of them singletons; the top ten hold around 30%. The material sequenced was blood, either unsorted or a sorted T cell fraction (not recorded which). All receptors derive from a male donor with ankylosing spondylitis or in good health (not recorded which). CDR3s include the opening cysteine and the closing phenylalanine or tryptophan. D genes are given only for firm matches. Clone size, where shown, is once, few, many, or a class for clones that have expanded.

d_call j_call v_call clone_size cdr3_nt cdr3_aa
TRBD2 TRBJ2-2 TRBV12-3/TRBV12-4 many TGTGCCAGCAGTTTAGGACGGGAGGTGGGCACCGGGGAGCTGTTTTTT CASSLGREVGTGELFF
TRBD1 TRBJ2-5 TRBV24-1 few TGTGCCACCAGTGACCCTAGACAGGGGGCGGAGACCCAGTACTTC CATSDPRQGAETQYF
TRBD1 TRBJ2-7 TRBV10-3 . TGTGCCATCAGTGAGTCGGGACAGAGCTCCTACGAGCAGTACTTC CAISESGQSSYEQYF
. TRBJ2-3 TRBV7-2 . TGTGCCAGCAGCTCCTTTTCTAGCGTAGGTCATTATTTT CASSSFSSVGHYF
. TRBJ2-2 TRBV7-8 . TGTGCCAGCAGCCCCGTGACAGGTTTAGGGGAGCTGTTTTTT CASSPVTGLGELFF
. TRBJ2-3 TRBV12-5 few TGTGCTAGTGGTTCGCAGAGCACAGATACGCAGTATTTT CASGSQSTDTQYF
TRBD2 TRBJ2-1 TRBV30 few TGTAGTGGGTCTAGCGGCCCTTCTGAGCAGTTCTTC CSGSSGPSEQFF
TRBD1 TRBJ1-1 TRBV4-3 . TGCGCCAGCAGCCGAGGACAGGGAGCCACTGAAGCTTTCTTT CASSRGQGATEAFF
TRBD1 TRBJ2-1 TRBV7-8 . TGTGCCAGCAGCTTAGCGGCCCGGACAGGGTCCCCCTACAATGAGCAGTTCTTC CASSLAARTGSPYNEQFF
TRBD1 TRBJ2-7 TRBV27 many TGTGCCAGCAGTTTGGGTACAGGGGCGGCCTACGAGCAGTACTTC CASSLGTGAAYEQYF
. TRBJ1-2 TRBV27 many TGTGCCAGCAGTCCCTCGGGACGGAACTATGGCTACACCTTC CASSPSGRNYGYTF
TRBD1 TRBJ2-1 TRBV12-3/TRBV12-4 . TGTGCCAGCAGTTCCCAGGACAGGTACCACAATGAGCAGTTCTTC CASSSQDRYHNEQFF